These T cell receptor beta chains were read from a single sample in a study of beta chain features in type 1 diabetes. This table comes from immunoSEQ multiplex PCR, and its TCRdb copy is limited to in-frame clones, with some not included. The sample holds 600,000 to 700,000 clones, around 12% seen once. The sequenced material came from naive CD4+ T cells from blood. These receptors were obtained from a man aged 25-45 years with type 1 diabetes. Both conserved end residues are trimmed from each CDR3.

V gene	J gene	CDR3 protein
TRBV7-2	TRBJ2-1	ASSLSRDNEQF
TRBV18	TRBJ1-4	ASSPRAAEKLF
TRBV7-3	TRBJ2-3	ASSPRGRGSTDTQY
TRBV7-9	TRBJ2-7	ASSLRDEQY
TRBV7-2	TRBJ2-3	ASSLVRGITDTQY
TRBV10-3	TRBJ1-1	AISEGGSDTEAF
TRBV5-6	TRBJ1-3	ASQTVSGNTIY
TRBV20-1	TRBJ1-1	SARVAGYAF
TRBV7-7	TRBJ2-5	ASSLWGQETQY
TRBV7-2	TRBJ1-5	ASSLVENSNQPQH
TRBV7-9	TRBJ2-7	ASSLISQFSYEQY
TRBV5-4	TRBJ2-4	ASSSNRDRIANIQY
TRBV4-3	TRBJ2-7	ASSQDYGTAFYEQY